The sequence of this T cell receptor beta chain was determined in a study of T cell responses to AZD1222 COVID-19 vaccine. Notes on the study in general: Every sample of the repertoires postdated the peak T cell response. CD4 TCRs linked to vaccination spanned spike, dominating at 160-218 and 743-854. Close to half of spike-specific TCRs reportedly recognize unmutated variant regions.

TCRdb's table, derived via immunoSEQ multiplex PCR, lists solely in-frame clones and lacks some. The listing contains about 140,000 clones. With regard to this clone: Its matching antigen is unknown.

V was shortened by 1 base and J by 11 bases, with 18 bases between the two germline ends. CDR3 length: 15 amino acids. Germline CDR1 reads MGHRA; CDR2 reads YSYEKL. This receptor was identified in an adult in good health. The chain combines TRBV4-1 with TRBJ1-5; perhaps TRBD1 as D (5 bases). The specimen was peripheral blood. CDR3 nucleotide sequence: TGCGCCAGCAGCCAAGGGGACGGGTTTAAAAGAACCCAGCATTTT. Its protein is CASSQGDGFKRTQHF.